This TCR beta chain is from a study of T cells in women clearing cervical HPV infection. V was clipped by 4 bases and J by 0 bases; unmatched bases: 2. CDR3 length: 14 amino acids. Per the germline V gene, CDR1 is SGHRS and CDR2 is YFSETQ. Sequencing used immunoSEQ multiplex PCR; TCRdb keeps in-frame clones, though not all of them. With some 40,000 clones in the sample, the ten largest clones hold about 1.2%. Concerning this clone itself: The read halts 3 residues ahead of the CDR3 end, with the missing end drawn from the germline J gene.

The sequencing input was blood buffy coat. The genes are TRBV5-1 and TRBJ1-1; 8 nucleotides align to TRBD1. This TCR derives from a woman aged 18-70 years with a cervical HPV16 infection that either progressed to CIN3+ or cleared (not recorded which). The CDR3 bases that were read are TGCGCCAGCAGCCGACAGGGGCTGAACACTGAA. Translation gives CASSRQGLNTE. The complete CDR3 sequence is CASSRQGLNTEAFF.